One sample yielded the 7 T cell receptor beta chains listed below, sequenced in a study of T cell responses to AZD1222 COVID-19 vaccine. Sequencing was performed with immunoSEQ multiplex PCR; in TCRdb, only in-frame clones are kept and a portion is missing. The sample lists around 100,000 clones; more than 70% were seen once. Sequenced material: peripheral blood, taken on day 0 of MenACWY control vaccination. Source of these receptors: an adult in good health.

V usage is TRBV2 and J usage is TRBJ1-6, with 9 nucleotides matching TRBD1. This CDR3 has 15 amino acids. Germline V gene lookup returns CDR1 SNHLY and CDR2 FYNNEI. With V trimmed by 6 bases and J by 5 bases, 5 bases remained unmatched. The DNA of the CDR3 is TGTGCCAGCAGCCTAGGGACAGGGAATAATTCACCCCTCCACTTT. It yields the protein CASSLGTGNNSPLHF.

The CDR3: CASSLGQVAEQFF. Written as DNA, the CDR3 is TGCGCCAGCAGCTTGGGTCAGGTAGCTGAGCAGTTCTTC. V gene TRBV5-1 combines with J gene TRBJ2-1; no firm D call. Germline CDR1 and CDR2: SGHRS and YFSETQ. Trimming pared 0 bases from V and 9 bases from J, leaving 10 bases between. CDR3 length: 13 residues. Complete variable domain (other parts from reference TRBV5-1 and TRBJ2-1): KAGVTQTPRYLIKTRGQQVTLSCSPISGHRSVSWYQQTPGQGLQFLFEYFSETQRNKGNFPGRFSGRQFSNSRSEMNVSTLELGDSALYLCASSLGQVAEQFFGPGTRLTVL.

Notes on this clone: At one boundary the junction diverges from the germline segment, which might be a read error. The rearrangement uses TRBV28 and TRBJ2-2; 8 bases are shared with TRBD1. Germline CDR1 and CDR2: MDHEN and SYDVKM. The CDR3 covers 16 residues. DNA for the CDR3: TGTGCCAGCACCCCAGGGGGCGCCGAGATGTCCGGGGAGCCGTTTTTT. This sequence encodes CASTPGGAEMSGEPFF.

The chain uses TRBV2 and TRBJ1-4; D might be TRBD1 (5 bases). CDR1 and CDR2 (germline): SNHLY, FYNNEI. Trimming shortened V by 1 base and J by 10 bases, and 16 bases separated the two germline ends. CDR3 length: 15 residues. The chain's CDR3 is CASSEDQVRVGKLFF. DNA for the CDR3: TGTGCCAGCAGTGAAGATCAGGTCAGGGTCGGAAAACTGTTTTTT.

The chain uses TRBV6-5 and TRBJ1-2, with D possibly TRBD1 on 6 matching bases. Trimming pared 10 bases from V and 7 bases from J, leaving 13 bases between. CDR3 length equals 11 residues. CDR1 is MNHEY and CDR2 is SVGAGI in the germline V gene. The DNA of the CDR3 is TGTGCCACCGCAGAGGGGGGTGGCTACACCTTC. Amino acids: CATAEGGGYTF.

The rearrangement joins TRBV11-2 to TRBJ1-5; no reliable D call. Trimming stripped 5 bases from V and 4 bases from J, with 12 bases between. This CDR3 contains 14 residues. Germline values: CDR1 SGHAT, CDR2 FQNNGV. CDR3 residues: CASSPSSGNQPQHF. The CDR3 coding sequence is TGTGCCAGCAGCCCCTCTTCCGGGAATCAGCCCCAGCATTTT.

The CDR3 DNA is TGTGCCTGGAGTGTAGCGCTGTACTATGAGCAGTTCTTC. It yields the protein CAWSVALYYEQFF. The chain joins TRBV30 to TRBJ2-1, with D unclear. The V gene lost 0 bases and the J gene lost 8 bases, with 11 bases spanning the gap. CDR3 length: 13 amino acids. Germline V gene data show CDR1 as GTSNPN and CDR2 as SVGIG (reference sequence).